These 6 T cell receptor beta chains originate from one sample sequenced in a study of metastatic and nonmetastatic thyroid tumors. With MiXCR, TCRdb called clones anew from the PCR reads. The sample yields around 70,000 clones, more than 15% seen once. There were no patients who had received any treatment before thyroid surgery. The sequenced sample consisted of blood. These receptors were obtained from a female donor with papillary thyroid cancer or a benign thyroid nodule (not recorded which). Some clones in this sample may be carry-over from other donors' samples.

In this sample, this clone turned up a few times. The rearrangement uses TRBV27 and TRBJ1-5, with TRBD1 identical over 9 bases. After removal of 7 bases from V and 5 bases from J, the junction contained 6 bases not matched to a gene. This CDR3 is 14 amino acids long. Germline V gene lookup returns CDR1 MNHEY and CDR2 SMNVEV (reference sequence). The CDR3 DNA reads TGTGCCAGCAAGCTAACAGGGGGCGATCAGCCCCAGCATTTT. Translating gives CASKLTGGDQPQHF.

This clone came up many times. CDR3 region: CASSYSGFGTTENTQYF. As DNA, the CDR3 is TGTGCCAGCAGTTACTCGGGCTTTGGGACCACGGAGAATACGCAGTATTTT. The chain has TRBV6-5 and TRBJ2-3, with D perhaps assigned TRBD1 or TRBD2 (5 bases each). This CDR3 region has 17 residues. Trimming pared 0 bases from V and 7 bases from J, leaving 20 bases between. Germline-derived CDR1 and CDR2 are MNHEY and SVGAGI.

In this sample, this clone turned up a few times. V and J are TRBV5-4 and TRBJ2-3; unclear D gene. This CDR3 is built from 12 residues. Germline CDR1 SGHNT, CDR2 YYREEE (reference sequence). V was clipped by 4 bases and J by 3 bases, with 6 bases between them. The CDR3 nucleotides read TGTGCCAGCAGCCAATCAACAGATACGCAGTATTTT. This sequence encodes CASSQSTDTQYF. The full variable domain, its missing parts supplied by reference TRBV5-4 and TRBJ2-3, is ETGVTQSPTHLIKTRGQQVTLRCSSQSGHNTVSWYQQALGQGPQFIFQYYREEENGRGNFPPRFSGLQFPNYSSELNVNALELDDSALYLCASSQSTDTQYFGPGTRLTVL.

This clone occurred many times. The V and J genes are TRBV5-1 and TRBJ2-1, with 8 bases fitting TRBD2. CDR1 is SGHRS and CDR2 is YFSETQ in the germline V gene. The trim removed 0 bases at V and 4 bases at J, leaving 3 bases unmatched. This CDR3 is built from 15 residues. The CDR3 bases are TGCGCCAGCAGCTTGGATTCGGGGGGGTACAATGAGCAGTTCTTC. It specifies CASSLDSGGYNEQFF.

In this sample, this clone turned up many times. The chain couples TRBV6-1 to TRBJ1-1; no clear D gene. V lost 6 bases and J lost 1, with 9 bases in between. The CDR3 is 13 residues long. Germline loops: CDR1 MNHNS, CDR2 SASEGT. DNA for the CDR3: TGTGCCAGCAGCCTACTACAGAACACTGAAGCTTTCTTT. Translating it yields CASSLLQNTEAFF.

There are many counts of this clone. V is TRBV11-2 and J is TRBJ2-1; D uncertain. Germline assignment: CDR1 SGHAT and CDR2 FQNNGV. V lost 2 bases and J lost 11, with 16 bases in between. The CDR3 sequence is 14 residues long. The DNA for the CDR3 is TGTGCCAGCAGCTTAAAGTTAGGCACCGGACAGCAGTTCTTC. Protein: CASSLKLGTGQQFF.